This T cell receptor beta chain was captured in a study of CD8+ T cells in alopecia areata. On the study more broadly: For the treated group, dosing was oral tofacitinib at 5 to 10 mg twice daily. The authors scored treated patients' severity by affected scalp percentage.

Treatment noted: oral pan-JAK inhibitor, 5-10 mg twice daily. Study outcomes and limitations: While tofacitinib was given, many expanded lesional clones persisted in scalp and blood. Lesional scalp, notably in alopecia totalis/universalis, had clonality above that of normal scalp.

RNA, once extracted, was reverse transcribed into cDNA for use as the sequencing template. TCRdb's table, derived via immunoSEQ multiplex PCR, lists solely in-frame clones and lacks some. The table records more than 90,000 clones, about 58% of them present only once. To note about this clone: Its matching antigen is unknown.

The CDR3 covers 14 residues. With 3 bases removed from V and 0 bases from J, the gap between germline ends came to 6 bases. CDR1 and CDR2 (germline): SNHLY, FYNNEI. This TCR derives from a human donor with alopecia areata. The chain joins TRBV2 to TRBJ2-1; unclear D gene. The sequencing used CD8+ T cells sorted from blood, collected at week 4, from a patient treated with tofacitinib. The CDR3 loop reads CASSEGSSYNEQFF. The CDR3 nucleotides read TGTGCCAGCAGTGAGGGTAGCTCCTACAATGAGCAGTTCTTC.